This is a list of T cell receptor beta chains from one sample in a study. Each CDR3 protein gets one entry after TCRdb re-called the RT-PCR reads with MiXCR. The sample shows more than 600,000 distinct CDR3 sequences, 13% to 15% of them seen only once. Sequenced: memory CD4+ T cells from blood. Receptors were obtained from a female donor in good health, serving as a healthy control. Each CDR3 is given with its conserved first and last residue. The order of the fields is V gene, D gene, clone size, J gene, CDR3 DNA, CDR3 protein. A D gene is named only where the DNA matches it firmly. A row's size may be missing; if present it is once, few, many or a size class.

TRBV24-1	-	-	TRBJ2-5	TGTGCCACCAGTGAGGGTAGATCGGAGACCCAGTACTTC	CATSEGRSETQYF
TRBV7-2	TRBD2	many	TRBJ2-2	TGTGCCAGCAGCCCGAACGGGGGTAGCGGGGCCGGGGAGCTGTTTTTT	CASSPNGGSGAGELFF
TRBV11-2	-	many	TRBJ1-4	TGTGCCAGCAGCCCTCTTCAGGGCCTTAATGAAAAACTGTTTTTT	CASSPLQGLNEKLFF
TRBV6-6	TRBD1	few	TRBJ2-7	TGTGCCACAAGGGGACAGGGGGCCTACGAGCAGTACTTC	CATRGQGAYEQYF
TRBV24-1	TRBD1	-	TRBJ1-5	TGTGCCACCAACGATCAGGGGGACAATCAGCCCCAGCATTTT	CATNDQGDNQPQHF
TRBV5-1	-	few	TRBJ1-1	TGCGCCAGCAGCTGGGGGGCTGGGGACACTGAAGCTTTCTTT	CASSWGAGDTEAFF
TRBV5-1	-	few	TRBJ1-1	TGCGCCAGCGGGTCAGGGAACACTGAAGCTTTCTTT	CASGSGNTEAFF
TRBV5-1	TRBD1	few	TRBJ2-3	TGCGCCAGCAGCTTTCCGGGACAGGGAGAAACAGATACGCAGTATTTT	CASSFPGQGETDTQYF
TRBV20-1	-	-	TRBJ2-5	TGCAGTGCAGTCGAACCAGGACGGGAGACCCAGTACTTC	CSAVEPGRETQYF
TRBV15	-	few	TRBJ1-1	TGTGCCACCCACCCTGGACAGAACCTAAAAGGGGCTGAAGCTTTCTTT	CATHPGQNLKGAEAFF
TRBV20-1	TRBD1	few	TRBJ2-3	TGCAGTGCTGGGGGACAGGCCCAATTAGATACGCAGTATTTT	CSAGGQAQLDTQYF
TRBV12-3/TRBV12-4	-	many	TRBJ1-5	TGTGCCAGCAGTCCGGGGGAGGGGTACCAGCCCCAGCATTTT	CASSPGEGYQPQHF
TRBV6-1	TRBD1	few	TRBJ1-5	TGTGCCAGCACCCACCCCCCCGGGACAGCTAACAATCAGCCCCAGCATTTT	CASTHPPGTANNQPQHF
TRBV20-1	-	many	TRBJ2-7	TGCAGTGCTCCCCTCTTGGACGAGCAGTACTTC	CSAPLLDEQYF
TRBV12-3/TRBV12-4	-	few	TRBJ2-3	TGTGCCAGCAGTCTGTACAGGGACCTCACAGATACGCAGTATTTT	CASSLYRDLTDTQYF
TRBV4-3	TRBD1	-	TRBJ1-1	TGCGCCAGCAGCCCCGACAGGGGCCCTGAAGCTTTCTTT	CASSPDRGPEAFF
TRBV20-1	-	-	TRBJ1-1	TGCAGTGCTAGACAGCCTCCGGGGGCTTTCTTT	CSARQPPGAFF
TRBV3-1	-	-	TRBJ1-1	TGTGCCAGCAGCCAAGGGACACAGGCTCTTGAAGCTTTCTTT	CASSQGTQALEAFF
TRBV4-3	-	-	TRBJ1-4	TGCGCCAGCAGCCAAGGCCAGAGGGGAGGGGGTGAAAAACTGTTTTTT	CASSQGQRGGGEKLFF
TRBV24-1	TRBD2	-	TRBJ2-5	TGTGCCACCAGTGTCGGGGGGAACCAAGAGACCCAGTACTTC	CATSVGGNQETQYF
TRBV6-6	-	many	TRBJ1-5	TGTGCCAGCAGTTACTCGACAGCCAATCAGCCCCAGCATTTT	CASSYSTANQPQHF
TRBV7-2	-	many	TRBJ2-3	TGTGCCAGCACTGGCGGGTATTCAGATACGCAGTATTTT	CASTGGYSDTQYF
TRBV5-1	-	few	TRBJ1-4	TGCGCCAGCAGCTTGCGCAGCTCGAATGAAAAACTGTTTTTT	CASSLRSSNEKLFF
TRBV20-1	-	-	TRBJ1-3	TGCAGTGCTATTGTCCGGGGACAAAGAAACACCATATATTTT	CSAIVRGQRNTIYF
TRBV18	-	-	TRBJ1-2	TGTGCCAGCTCACCCGATTTTTTTCGTGGCTACACCTTC	CASSPDFFRGYTF
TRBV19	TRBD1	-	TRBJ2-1	TGTGCCAGTAGTATAGGAGGCAGGGGGCTAGGGAATGAGCAGTTCTTC	CASSIGGRGLGNEQFF
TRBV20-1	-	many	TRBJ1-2	TGCAGTGCTAGAGATCACACCGCCCCGTACTATGGCTACACCTTC	CSARDHTAPYYGYTF
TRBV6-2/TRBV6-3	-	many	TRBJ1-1	TGTGCCAGCAGTTGGGGAGCCACTGAAGCTTTCTTT	CASSWGATEAFF